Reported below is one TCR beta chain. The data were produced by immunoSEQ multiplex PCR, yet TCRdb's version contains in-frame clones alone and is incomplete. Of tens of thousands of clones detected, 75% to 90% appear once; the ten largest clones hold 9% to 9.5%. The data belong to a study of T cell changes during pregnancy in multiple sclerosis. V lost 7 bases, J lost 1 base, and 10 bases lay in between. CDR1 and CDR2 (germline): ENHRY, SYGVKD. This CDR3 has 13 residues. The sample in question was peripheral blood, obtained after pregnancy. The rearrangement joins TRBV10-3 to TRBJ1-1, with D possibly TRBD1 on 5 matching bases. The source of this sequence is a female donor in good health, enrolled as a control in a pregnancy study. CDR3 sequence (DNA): TGTGCCATCAATGGGGGAGGGAACACTGAAGCTTTCTTT. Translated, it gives CAINGGGNTEAFF.